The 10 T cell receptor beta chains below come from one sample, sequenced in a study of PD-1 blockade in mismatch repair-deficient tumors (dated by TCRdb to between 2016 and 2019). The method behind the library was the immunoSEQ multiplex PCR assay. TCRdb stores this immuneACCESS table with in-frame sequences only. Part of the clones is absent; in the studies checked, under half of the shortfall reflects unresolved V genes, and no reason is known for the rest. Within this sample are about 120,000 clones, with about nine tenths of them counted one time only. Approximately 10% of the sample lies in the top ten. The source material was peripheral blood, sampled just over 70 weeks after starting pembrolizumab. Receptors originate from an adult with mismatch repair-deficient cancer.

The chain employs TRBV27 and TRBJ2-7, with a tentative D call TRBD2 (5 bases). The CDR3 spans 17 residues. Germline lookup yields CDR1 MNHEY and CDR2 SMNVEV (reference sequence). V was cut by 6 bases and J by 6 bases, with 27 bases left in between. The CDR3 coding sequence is TGTGCCAGCAGCCAAGTAGTATGGCTAGCTCACAAGGGCGAGCAGTACTTC. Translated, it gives CASSQVVWLAHKGEQYF.

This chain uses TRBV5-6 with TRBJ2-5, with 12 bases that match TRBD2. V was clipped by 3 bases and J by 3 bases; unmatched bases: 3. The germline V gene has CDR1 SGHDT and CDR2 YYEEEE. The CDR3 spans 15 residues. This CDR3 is CASSSGLAGKETQYF. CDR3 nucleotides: TGTGCCAGCAGCTCAGGACTAGCGGGAAAAGAGACCCAGTACTTC.

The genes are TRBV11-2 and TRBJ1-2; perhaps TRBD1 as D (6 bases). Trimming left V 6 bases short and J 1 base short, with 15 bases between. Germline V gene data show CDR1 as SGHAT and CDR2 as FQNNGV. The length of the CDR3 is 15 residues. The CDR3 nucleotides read TGTGCCAGCAGTCTACTTAGGGGGAATAACTATGGCTACACCTTC. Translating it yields CASSLLRGNNYGYTF.

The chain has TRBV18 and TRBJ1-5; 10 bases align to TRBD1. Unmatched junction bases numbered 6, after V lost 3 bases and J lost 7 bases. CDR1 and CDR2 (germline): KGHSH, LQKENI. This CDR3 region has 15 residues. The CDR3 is CASSPGTGAWQPQHF. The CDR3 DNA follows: TGTGCCAGCTCACCCGGGACAGGGGCTTGGCAGCCCCAGCATTTT.

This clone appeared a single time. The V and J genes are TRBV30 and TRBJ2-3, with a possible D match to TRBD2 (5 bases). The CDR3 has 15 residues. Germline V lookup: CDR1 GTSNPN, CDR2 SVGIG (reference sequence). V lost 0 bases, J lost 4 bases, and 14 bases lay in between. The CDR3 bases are TGTGCCTGGAGTGTAAAAGGGTTAGCGCCAGATACGCAGTATTTT. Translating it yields CAWSVKGLAPDTQYF.

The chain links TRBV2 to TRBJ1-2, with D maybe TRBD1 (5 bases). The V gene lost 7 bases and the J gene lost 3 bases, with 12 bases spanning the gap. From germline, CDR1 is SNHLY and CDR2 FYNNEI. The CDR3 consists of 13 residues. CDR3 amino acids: CASTGGGDYGYTF. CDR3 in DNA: TGTGCCAGCACTGGTGGGGGGGACTATGGCTACACCTTC.

CDR3 sequence reads: CASSLEGTGKQPQHF. DNA of the CDR3: TGTGCCAGCAGCTTGGAGGGGACAGGGAAACAGCCCCAGCATTTT. The chain couples TRBV5-8 to TRBJ1-5; 9 bases line up with TRBD1. The J segment lost 7 bases and the V segment lost 0 bases, leaving 5 bases of the junction unmatched. Looked up from germline, CDR1 is SGHTS and CDR2 is YDEGEE. The CDR3 runs to 15 residues.

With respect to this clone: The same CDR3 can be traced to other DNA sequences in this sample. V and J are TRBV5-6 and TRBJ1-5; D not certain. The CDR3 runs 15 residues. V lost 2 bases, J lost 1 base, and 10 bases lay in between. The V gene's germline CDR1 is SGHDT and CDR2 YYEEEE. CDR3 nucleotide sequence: TGTGCCAGCAGCTTAGGCGGTGGAAGCAATCAGCCCCAGCATTTT. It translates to CASSLGGGSNQPQHF.

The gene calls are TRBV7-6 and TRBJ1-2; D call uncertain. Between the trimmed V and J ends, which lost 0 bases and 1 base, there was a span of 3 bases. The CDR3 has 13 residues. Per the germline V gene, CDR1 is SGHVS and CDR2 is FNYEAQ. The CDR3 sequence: CASSLAVNYGYTF. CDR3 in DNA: TGTGCCAGCAGCTTAGCAGTTAACTATGGCTACACCTTC. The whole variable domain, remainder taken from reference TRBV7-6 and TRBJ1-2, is GAGVSQSPRYKVTKRGQDVALRCDPISGHVSLYWYRQALGQGPEFLTYFNYEAQQDKSGLPNDRFSAERPEGSISTLTIQRTEQRDSAMYRCASSLAVNYGYTFGSGTRLTVV.

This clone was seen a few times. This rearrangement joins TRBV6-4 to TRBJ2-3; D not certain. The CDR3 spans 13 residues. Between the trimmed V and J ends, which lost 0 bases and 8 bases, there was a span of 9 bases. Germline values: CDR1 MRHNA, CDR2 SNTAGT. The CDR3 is CASSDSASGTQYF. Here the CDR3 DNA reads TGTGCCAGCAGTGACTCCGCCTCTGGTACGCAGTATTTT.